This T cell receptor (beta chain) stems from a study of fetal regulatory T cell absence and autoimmunity. Concerning this clone itself: Its antigen is currently unknown.

The CDR3 is 19 residues long. V lost 0 bases to trimming and J lost 4 bases, with 22 bases between them. Per germline, CDR1 LGHNA and CDR2 YNFKEQ. Generated by immunoSEQ multiplex PCR, the TCRdb table keeps only in-frame clones and is missing some. The sample records 45,000 to 50,000 clones, approximately 80% being singletons. Study outcomes and limitations: Oligoclonal TCR enrichment in pancreas over cord blood reached over 100-fold for some clones. The oligoclonal enrichment was interpreted as supporting antigen-driven pancreatic autoimmunity before birth in IPEX syndrome. Broadly similar TRB gene family usage was seen in pancreas and cord blood.

Sequencing was carried out using cord blood. The chain couples TRBV4-2 to TRBJ1-3; D perhaps matches TRBD1 (6 bases). This TCR was sampled from a newborn boy with IPEX syndrome. CDR3 loop: CASSQEGIRGRLWGNTIYF. The DNA for the CDR3 is TGTGCCAGCAGCCAAGAAGGCATCAGGGGCCGCCTGTGGGGAAACACCATATATTTT.